Below, 3 T cell receptor beta chains from the same sample are listed, as sequenced in a study of shared clonotypes between healthy human individuals. Using immunoSEQ multiplex PCR, the repertoire was profiled, and TCRdb retains in-frame clones only, with some absent. The sample lists about a million clones; approximately 72% were seen once. The material sequenced was memory CD4+ T cells sorted from blood. Subset noted: CD45RA-negative fraction. The source of these receptors is a man aged 18 to 30 in good health.

This clone was found a few times. The chain joins TRBV19 to TRBJ2-4, with 8 bases fitting TRBD2. CDR3 length: 16 amino acids. The V segment lost 2 bases and the J segment 4 bases; nucleotides outside the gene matches: 7. The germline V gene has CDR1 LNHDA and CDR2 SQIVND (reference sequence). The CDR3 loop reads CASSIRAAGAKNIQYF. CDR3 DNA: TGTGCCAGTAGTATACGGGCAGCGGGGGCTAAAAACATTCAGTACTTC.

This rearrangement joins TRBV7-2 to TRBJ2-5, with 9 bases fitting TRBD1. In germline, CDR1 is SGHTA, CDR2 FQGNSA. The CDR3 spans 14 residues. Germline trimming cut 5 bases from V and 6 bases from J; bases unmatched to any gene: 7. The chain's CDR3 is CASSHRQGEQTQYF. In DNA, the CDR3 is TGTGCCAGCAGCCACCGACAGGGGGAACAGACCCAGTACTTC.

This clone has a count of ten or more. The rearrangement links TRBV19 to TRBJ2-6, with 9 bases matching TRBD1. The V segment lost 5 bases and the J segment 3 bases; nucleotides outside the gene matches: 5. Germline loops: CDR1 LNHDA, CDR2 SQIVND (reference sequence). This CDR3 comprises 16 residues. The CDR3 DNA follows: TGTGCCAGTAGTCCTACAGGGGGCGATGGGGCCAACGTCCTGACTTTC. Translated: CASSPTGGDGANVLTF.